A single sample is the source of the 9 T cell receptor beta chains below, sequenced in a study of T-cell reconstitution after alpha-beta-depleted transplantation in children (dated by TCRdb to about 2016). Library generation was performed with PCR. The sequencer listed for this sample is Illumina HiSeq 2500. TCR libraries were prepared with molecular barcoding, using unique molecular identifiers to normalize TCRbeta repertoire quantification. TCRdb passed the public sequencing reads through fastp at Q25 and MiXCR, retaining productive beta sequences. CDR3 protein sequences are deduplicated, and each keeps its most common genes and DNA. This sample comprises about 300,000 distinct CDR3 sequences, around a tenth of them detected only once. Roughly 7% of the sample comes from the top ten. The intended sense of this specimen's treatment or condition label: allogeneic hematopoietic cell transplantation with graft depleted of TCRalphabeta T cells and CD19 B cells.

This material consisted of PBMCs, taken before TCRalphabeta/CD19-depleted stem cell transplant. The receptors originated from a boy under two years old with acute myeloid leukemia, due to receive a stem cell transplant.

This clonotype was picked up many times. The CDR3 nucleotides are TGTGCCAGCAGCGCGCACGTGTCGGGGGCCAAAAACATTCAGTACTTC. Translated: CASSAHVSGAKNIQYF. This sequence joins TRBV3-1 and TRBJ2-4; D is perhaps TRBD2 (5 bases). The CDR3 totals 16 residues. Germline values: CDR1 LGHDT, CDR2 YNNKEL (reference sequence). The ends were cut back, 5 bases at V and 1 base at J, with 15 bases in the middle.

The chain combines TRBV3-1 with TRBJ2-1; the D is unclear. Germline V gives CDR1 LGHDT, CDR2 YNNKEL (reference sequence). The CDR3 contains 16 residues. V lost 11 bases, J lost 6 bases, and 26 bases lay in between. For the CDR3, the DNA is TGTGCCTCCTGCCAAGAATGGCTAGGATCCGGCAATGAGCAGTTCTTC. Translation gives CASCQEWLGSGNEQFF.

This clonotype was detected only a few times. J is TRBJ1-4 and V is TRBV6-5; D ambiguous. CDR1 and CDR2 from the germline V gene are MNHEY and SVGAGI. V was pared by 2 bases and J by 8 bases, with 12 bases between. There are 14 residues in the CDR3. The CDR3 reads CASSYERVGEKLFF. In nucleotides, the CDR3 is TGTGCCAGCAGTTACGAAAGGGTGGGGGAAAAACTGTTTTTT.

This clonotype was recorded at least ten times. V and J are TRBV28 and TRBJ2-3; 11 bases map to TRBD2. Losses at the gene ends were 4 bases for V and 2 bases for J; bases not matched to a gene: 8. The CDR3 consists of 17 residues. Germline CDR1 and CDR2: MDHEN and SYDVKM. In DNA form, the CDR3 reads TGTGCCAGCAGTTCTCTTAGGACTAGCGGGTTCACAGATACGCAGTATTTT. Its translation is CASSSLRTSGFTDTQYF.

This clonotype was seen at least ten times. DNA for the CDR3: TGCGCCAGCAGCGACGGGACAGGTGGAGGGTATGAAAAACTGTTTTTT. It codes for CASSDGTGGGYEKLFF. The chain is built from TRBV5-1 and TRBJ1-4; 8 bases align to TRBD1. Germline V gene data show CDR1 as SGHRS and CDR2 as YFSETQ. The CDR3 spans 16 residues. With 4 bases clipped from V and 6 bases from J, the junction kept 11 bases outside the gene matches.

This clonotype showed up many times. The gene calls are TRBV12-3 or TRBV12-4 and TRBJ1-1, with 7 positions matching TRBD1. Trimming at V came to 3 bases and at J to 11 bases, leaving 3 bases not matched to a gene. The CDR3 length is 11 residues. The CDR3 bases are TGTGCCAGCAGTTTGAGGGGACAGGCTTTCTTT. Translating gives CASSLRGQAFF.

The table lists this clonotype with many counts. CDR3 region: CASSLGIGRYGYTF. The CDR3 region has the DNA TGTGCCAGCAGTCTAGGGATAGGACGGTATGGCTACACCTTC. The genes are TRBV9 and TRBJ1-2, with D uncertain. Trimming took off 5 bases at V and 5 bases at J, with 16 bases between the two ends. Germline CDR1 reads SGDLS; CDR2 reads YYNGEE. CDR3 size: 14 residues.

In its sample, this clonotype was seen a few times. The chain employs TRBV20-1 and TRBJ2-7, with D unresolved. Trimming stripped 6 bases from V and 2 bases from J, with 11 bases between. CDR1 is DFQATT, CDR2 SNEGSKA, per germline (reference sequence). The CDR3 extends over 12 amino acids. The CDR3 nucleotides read TGCAGTGCCGAGTCAAGGGCCTACGAGCAGTACTTC. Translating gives CSAESRAYEQYF.

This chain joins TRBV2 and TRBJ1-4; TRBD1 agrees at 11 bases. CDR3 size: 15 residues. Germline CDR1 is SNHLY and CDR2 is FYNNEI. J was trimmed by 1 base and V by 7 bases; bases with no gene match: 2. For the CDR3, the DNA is TGTGCCAGCACCGGGACAGGGGGAACTAATGAAAAACTGTTTTTT. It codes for CASTGTGGTNEKLFF.